This passage covers 30 T cell receptor beta chains from one sample sequenced in a study of regulatory T cells in long-lasting Graves disease. The time point is: newly diagnosed GD, antithyroid drugs for less than 3 months. Extracted PBMC RNA gave rise to the TCR library. With iRepertoire HTBI primers and Arm-PCR of CDR3 regions, TCR beta libraries were built. MiXCR, run by TCRdb on the multiplex PCR reads, gives a single entry per CDR3 protein. The table records 300,000 to 400,000 distinct CDR3 sequences, over 15% of them present only once. The sample consisted of peripheral blood mononuclear cells (PBMCs), taken at new diagnosis, from a patient treated with antithyroid drugs. The receptors here all came from a female donor with Graves disease.

This clonotype was observed a handful of times. This chain joins TRBV18 and TRBJ2-5; D gene uncertain. The germline V gene encodes CDR1 KGHSH and CDR2 LQKENI. The CDR3 runs to 13 residues. The V and J ends lost 2 bases and 1 base respectively, with 5 bases between them. The CDR3 sequence is CASSPYVQETQYF. DNA of the CDR3: TGTGCCAGCTCACCATACGTCCAAGAGACCCAGTACTTC.

This clonotype appeared many times. This chain connects TRBV20-1 to TRBJ2-3; D ambiguous. V was clipped by 3 bases and J by 0 bases, with 4 bases between them. Germline loops: CDR1 DFQATT, CDR2 SNEGSKA (reference sequence). The CDR3 has 12 residues. The CDR3 DNA sequence: TGCAGTGCTAGCGGGAGCACAGATACGCAGTATTTT. Its protein is CSASGSTDTQYF.

This clonotype was seen ten or more times. The CDR3 nucleotides are TGCAGTGCTAGTCTAGCGGGAGGGCGGCACGCTAGCACAGATACGCAGTATTTT. Protein sequence: CSASLAGGRHASTDTQYF. The genes are TRBV20-1 and TRBJ2-3; 12 bases line up with TRBD2. In germline, CDR1 is DFQATT, CDR2 SNEGSKA (reference sequence). V was pared by 3 bases and J by 0 bases, with 10 bases of the junction left unmatched. The CDR3 covers 18 residues.

This clonotype was observed a handful of times. The final CDR3 position lacks the conserved phenylalanine or tryptophan, pointing to a likely read error. V usage is TRBV7-2 and J usage is TRBJ2-7; the D is unclear. CDR1 and CDR2 (germline): SGHTA, FQGNSA. Trimming shortened V by 5 bases and J by 4 bases, and 12 bases separated the two germline ends. The CDR3 extends over 13 amino acids. This chain's CDR3 is CASSPSRVYEQYL. The CDR3 region has the DNA TGTGCCAGCAGCCCTAGTAGGGTTTACGAGCAGTACTTG.

Many counts were recorded for this clonotype. The chain uses TRBV7-3 and TRBJ2-7; D gene unclear. The CDR3 loop spans 13 amino acids. V was trimmed by 0 bases and J by 6 bases, leaving 9 bases between them. The germline CDR1 and CDR2 sequences are SGHTA and FQGTGA. CDR3 residues: CASSLTASSEQYF. CDR3 DNA: TGTGCCAGCAGCTTAACTGCCAGTTCCGAGCAGTACTTC.

The chain employs TRBV3-1 and TRBJ2-2; TRBD1 matches at 9 bases. The CDR3 is 17 amino acids. Per the germline V gene, CDR1 is LGHDT and CDR2 is YNNKEL (reference sequence). J was trimmed by 3 bases and V by 5 bases; bases with no gene match: 10. The CDR3 coding sequence is TGTGCCAGCAGCTCCCATCCGGGACAGGGAGACACCGGGGAGCTGTTTTTT. Its protein is CASSSHPGQGDTGELFF.

This clonotype came up many times. The chain joins TRBV5-1 to TRBJ2-7; D assignment may be TRBD1 or TRBD2 (5 bases each). Germline loops: CDR1 SGHRS, CDR2 YFSETQ. V lost 3 bases, J lost 3 bases, and 19 bases lay in between. This CDR3 region has 16 residues. The CDR3 loop is CASSWGPPDGGYEQYF. For the CDR3, the DNA is TGCGCCAGCAGCTGGGGACCCCCAGACGGAGGCTACGAGCAGTACTTC. The variable domain in full, completed from reference TRBV5-1 and TRBJ2-7, reads KAGVTQTPRYLIKTRGQQVTLSCSPISGHRSVSWYQQTPGQGLQFLFEYFSETQRNKGNFPGRFSGRQFSNSRSEMNVSTLELGDSALYLCASSWGPPDGGYEQYFGPGTRLTVT.

This clonotype was recorded at least ten times. The chain links TRBV9 to TRBJ2-2; D tentatively reads TRBD1 or TRBD2 (5 bases each). There are 14 residues in the CDR3. V was clipped by 0 bases and J by 7 bases, with 10 bases between them. Germline values: CDR1 SGDLS, CDR2 YYNGEE. The CDR3 spells CASSVGGGVGELFF. CDR3 coding DNA: TGTGCCAGCAGCGTAGGTGGGGGAGTCGGGGAGCTGTTTTTT.

The genes are TRBV6-2 or TRBV6-3 and TRBJ2-2; 8 bases are a match to TRBD1. J gave up 6 bases and V 5 bases, and 2 bases lay outside the gene matches. Germline V CDR1 and CDR2: MNHEY, SVGEGT. This CDR3 region has 13 residues. CDR3 residues: CASSNRGAGELFF. DNA of the CDR3: TGTGCCAGCAGTAACAGGGGGGCCGGGGAGCTGTTTTTT.

Ten or more counts support this clonotype. The V gene is TRBV28, the J gene TRBJ2-7; D might be TRBD1 (6 bases). CDR3 length equals 15 residues. Germline V gene data show CDR1 as MDHEN and CDR2 as SYDVKM. V gave up 3 bases and J gave up 0 bases, with 12 bases separating them. The CDR3 protein is CASSFGRDISYEQYF. In DNA form, the CDR3 reads TGTGCCAGCAGTTTCGGACGGGACATCTCCTACGAGCAGTACTTC.

J is TRBJ1-5 and V is TRBV28; TRBD1 aligns across 7 bases. The germline gives CDR1 MDHEN, CDR2 SYDVKM. The CDR3 consists of 12 residues. Losses at the gene ends were 10 bases for V and 7 bases for J; bases not matched to a gene: 7. The CDR3 region is CAIGDSWQPQHF. CDR3 sequence (DNA): TGTGCCATCGGGGACAGTTGGCAGCCCCAGCATTTT.

The rearrangement links TRBV20-1 to TRBJ1-3; D gene uncertain. From germline, CDR1 is DFQATT and CDR2 SNEGSKA (reference sequence). V lost 0 bases and J 2 bases, leaving 17 bases between the germline ends. This CDR3 is built from 17 residues. The CDR3 sequence: CSARDMIQDAAGNTIYF. In DNA form, the CDR3 reads TGCAGTGCTAGAGATATGATTCAAGATGCGGCTGGAAACACCATATATTTT.

The table lists this clonotype with many counts. The chain uses TRBV20-1 and TRBJ1-2; TRBD1 aligns across 12 bases. Germline CDR1 DFQATT, CDR2 SNEGSKA (reference sequence). The ends lost 4 bases at V and 7 bases at J; junction bases unmatched: 13. The CDR3 extends over 16 amino acids. The CDR3 is CSATVPPGQGAGGYTF. The CDR3 DNA reads TGCAGTGCTACCGTACCGCCGGGACAGGGGGCCGGTGGCTACACCTTC.

This clonotype was observed at least ten times. This chain uses TRBV9 with TRBJ2-5, with D perhaps given as TRBD1 or TRBD2 (6 bases each). With 5 bases removed from V and 4 bases from J, the gap between germline ends came to 15 bases. The CDR3 has 14 amino acids. The germline gives CDR1 SGDLS, CDR2 YYNGEE. The CDR3 loop reads CASSASGATETQYF. As DNA, the CDR3 is TGTGCCAGCAGTGCCTCGGGGGCGACAGAGACCCAGTACTTC.

This clonotype was counted at least ten times. The genes are TRBV28 and TRBJ2-3, with D perhaps assigned TRBD1 or TRBD2 (5 bases each). Deletions cut 2 bases from V and 5 bases from J, with 14 bases between. The CDR3 runs 15 residues. Germline V lookup: CDR1 MDHEN, CDR2 SYDVKM. For the CDR3, the DNA is TGTGCCAGCAGTTTAGAGGGGCGCCGGGGAGATACGCAGTATTTT. Protein: CASSLEGRRGDTQYF.

This clonotype was recorded at least ten times. Relative to the germline gene, one junction end is altered; a read error may explain this. This chain joins TRBV6-1 and TRBJ2-1; possible D gene TRBD1, 5 bases. This CDR3 is 13 amino acids long. Germline lookup yields CDR1 MNHNS and CDR2 SASEGT. CDR3 DNA: TGTGCCAGCAGTGAAAACCCAGGGCGAGGTGGAGTCTTC. It codes for CASSENPGRGGVF.

This clonotype was counted many times. The CDR3 reads CASTPPNVGGNQPQHF. The CDR3 nucleotides read TGTGCCAGCACTCCCCCCAATGTCGGCGGCAATCAGCCCCAGCATTTT. The chain combines TRBV2 with TRBJ1-5; D remains ambiguous. The germline CDR1 and CDR2 sequences are SNHLY and FYNNEI. V was shortened by 7 bases and J by 2 bases, with 18 bases between the two germline ends. The CDR3 totals 16 residues.

This clonotype was recorded at least ten times. The chain links TRBV6-1 to TRBJ1-1; D call uncertain. CDR3 length: 15 residues. V lost 2 bases and J lost 0, with 10 bases in between. CDR1 is MNHNS, CDR2 SASEGT, per germline. Written as DNA, the CDR3 is TGTGCCAGCAGTGAATTTGCAGGCGTGAACACTGAAGCTTTCTTT. Residues: CASSEFAGVNTEAFF.

This clonotype was seen more than once but under ten times. The chain recombines TRBV9 with TRBJ2-2; TRBD2 matches 11 bases. With 0 bases clipped from V and 2 bases from J, the junction kept 0 bases outside the gene matches. From germline, CDR1 is SGDLS and CDR2 YYNGEE. The CDR3 has 16 residues. CDR3 DNA: TGTGCCAGCAGCGTAGGACTAGCGGGAAACACCGGGGAGCTGTTTTTT. As protein: CASSVGLAGNTGELFF.

This clonotype was counted many times. The CDR3 DNA follows: TGTGCCATCAGTGTGGGCAGGGGCACTGAAGCTTTCTTT. Its protein is CAISVGRGTEAFF. V is TRBV10-3 and J is TRBJ1-1, with a possible D match to TRBD1 (6 bases). V was shortened by 4 bases and J by 4 bases, with 10 bases between the two germline ends. Germline-derived CDR1 and CDR2 are ENHRY and SYGVKD. The CDR3 totals 13 residues.

To note about this clonotype: With a much larger clone just one base away, this may be a read error. V gene TRBV2 combines with J gene TRBJ2-1, with 10 bases lining up with TRBD2. The CDR3 has 15 residues. Looked up from germline, CDR1 is SNHLY and CDR2 is FYNNEI. This chain's CDR3 is CASSTLAGVSNEQLF. In DNA form, the CDR3 reads TGTGCCAGCAGCACCCTAGCGGGAGTATCAAATGAGCAGCTCTTC.

This clonotype was seen many times. The chain combines TRBV2 with TRBJ2-7; 9 bases match TRBD1. V lost 7 bases to trimming and J lost 3 bases; unmatched junction nucleotides: 4. This CDR3 contains 13 residues. CDR1 SNHLY and CDR2 FYNNEI come from the germline V gene. The CDR3 DNA sequence: TGTGCCAGCACCCCGGACAGGGGCTACGAGCAGTACTTC. The encoded protein is CASTPDRGYEQYF.

V is TRBV6-2 or TRBV6-3 and J is TRBJ1-5; D is unresolved. Per germline, CDR1 MNHEY and CDR2 SVGEGT. CDR3 length: 13 residues. Trimming removed 4 bases from V and 5 bases from J, with 9 bases in between. The CDR3 nucleotides read TGTGCCAGCAGTTTGGCACAGCATCAGCCCCAGCATTTT. Amino acid sequence: CASSLAQHQPQHF.

This clonotype occurred a few times. This chain links TRBV29-1 with TRBJ2-2; D perhaps matches TRBD2 (6 bases). The CDR3 runs 14 residues. From germline, CDR1 is SQVTM and CDR2 ANQGSEA. V was shortened by 5 bases and J by 7 bases, with 17 bases between the two germline ends. The CDR3 DNA follows: TGCAGCGTTAATGGCGGGAACTTGGACGGGGAGCTGTTTTTT. Its protein product is CSVNGGNLDGELFF.

The chain joins TRBV7-6 to TRBJ2-3, with a possible D match to TRBD2 (5 bases). Between the trimmed V and J ends, which lost 5 bases and 2 bases, there was a span of 8 bases. Germline V lookup: CDR1 SGHVS, CDR2 FNYEAQ. The CDR3 consists of 13 residues. CDR3 sequence (DNA): TGTGCCAGCAGCCCGGGATACACAGATACGCAGTATTTT. It translates to CASSPGYTDTQYF. Full variable domain (missing parts from reference TRBV7-6 and TRBJ2-3): GAGVSQSPRYKVTKRGQDVALRCDPISGHVSLYWYRQALGQGPEFLTYFNYEAQQDKSGLPNDRFSAERPEGSISTLTIQRTEQRDSAMYRCASSPGYTDTQYFGPGTRLTVL.

This clonotype occurred many times. The J gene is TRBJ2-3, the V gene TRBV28, with 8 bases identical to TRBD2. CDR3 length: 15 amino acids. Germline V gene lookup returns CDR1 MDHEN and CDR2 SYDVKM. Trimming removed 3 bases from V and 2 bases from J; junction bases left unmatched: 4. The CDR3 nucleotides are TGTGCCAGCAGTTTGGATAGCGGGACCACAGATACGCAGTATTTT. As protein: CASSLDSGTTDTQYF.

This clonotype was seen repeatedly, ten times or more. The chain recombines TRBV9 with TRBJ2-7, with D perhaps being TRBD1 or TRBD2 (5 bases each). CDR3 size: 14 residues. V lost 4 bases and J 3 bases, leaving 14 bases between the germline ends. The germline V gene encodes CDR1 SGDLS and CDR2 YYNGEE. This chain's CDR3 is CASSPWDGSYEQYF. The CDR3 region has the DNA TGTGCCAGCAGCCCGTGGGACGGTAGCTACGAGCAGTACTTC.

This clonotype was seen at least ten times. The chain links TRBV5-1 to TRBJ2-1; D not certain. Germline V gives CDR1 SGHRS, CDR2 YFSETQ. The CDR3 sequence is 14 residues long. The germline V and J ends were trimmed by 0 bases and 10 bases, with 14 bases remaining between them. The chain's CDR3 is CASSLAPPEREQFF. DNA for the CDR3: TGCGCCAGCAGCTTGGCACCCCCAGAGAGGGAGCAGTTCTTC.

This clonotype appeared many times. This sequence joins TRBV5-6 and TRBJ2-2; D may be TRBD1 (5 bases). Germline V gene data show CDR1 as SGHDT and CDR2 as YYEEEE. This CDR3 has 13 residues. V was shortened by 2 bases and J by 6 bases, with 8 bases between the two germline ends. The CDR3 loop reads CASSLAGPGELFF. Here the CDR3 DNA reads TGTGCCAGCAGCTTAGCAGGGCCCGGGGAGCTGTTTTTT.

This chain uses TRBV28 with TRBJ2-5; tentatively, D is TRBD2 (5 bases). Germline V gene lookup returns CDR1 MDHEN and CDR2 SYDVKM. V shed 6 bases and J shed 4 bases, with 18 bases lying between them. This CDR3 has 15 amino acids. The CDR3 is CASRSETLLGETQYF. In DNA, the CDR3 is TGTGCCAGCAGGTCAGAGACCCTACTAGGAGAGACCCAGTACTTC.